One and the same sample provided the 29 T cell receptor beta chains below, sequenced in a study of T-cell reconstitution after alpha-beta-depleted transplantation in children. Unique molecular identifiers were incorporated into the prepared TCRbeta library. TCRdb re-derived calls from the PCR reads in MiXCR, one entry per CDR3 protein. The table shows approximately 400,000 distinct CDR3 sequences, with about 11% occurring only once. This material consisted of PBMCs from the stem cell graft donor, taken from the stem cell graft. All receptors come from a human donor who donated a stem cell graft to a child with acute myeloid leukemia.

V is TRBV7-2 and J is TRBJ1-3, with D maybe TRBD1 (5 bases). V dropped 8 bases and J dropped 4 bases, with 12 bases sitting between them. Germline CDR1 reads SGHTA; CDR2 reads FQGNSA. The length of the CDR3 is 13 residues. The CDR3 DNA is TGTGCCAGCGAAGGGTGGGACGGAAACACCATATATTTT. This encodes CASEGWDGNTIYF. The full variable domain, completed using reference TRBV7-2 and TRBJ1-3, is GAGVSQSPSNKVTEKGKDVELRCDPISGHTALYWYRQSLGQGLEFLIYFQGNSAPDKSGLPSDRFSAERTGGSVSTLTIQRTQQEDSAVYLCASEGWDGNTIYFGEGSWLTVV.

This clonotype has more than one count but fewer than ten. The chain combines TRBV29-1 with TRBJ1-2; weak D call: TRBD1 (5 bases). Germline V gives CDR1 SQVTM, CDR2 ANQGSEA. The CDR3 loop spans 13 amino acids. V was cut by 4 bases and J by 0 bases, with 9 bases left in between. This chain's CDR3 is CSVGPGPNYGYTF. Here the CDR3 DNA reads TGCAGCGTTGGTCCGGGGCCTAACTATGGCTACACCTTC.

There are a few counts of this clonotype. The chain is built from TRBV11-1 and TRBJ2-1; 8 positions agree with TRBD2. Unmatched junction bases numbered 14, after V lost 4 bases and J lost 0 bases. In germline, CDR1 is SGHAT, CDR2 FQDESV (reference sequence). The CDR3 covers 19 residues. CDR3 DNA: TGTGCCAGCAGCTCCGTCCTAGCGGGCCCCTTCTCCTCCTACAATGAGCAGTTCTTC. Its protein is CASSSVLAGPFSSYNEQFF.

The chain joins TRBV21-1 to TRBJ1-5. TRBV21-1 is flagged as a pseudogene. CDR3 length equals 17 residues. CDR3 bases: TGTGCCAGCAGCACCCTCCAATCTCACAGGAACAATCAGCCCCAGCATTTT. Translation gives CASSTLQSHRNNQPQHF.

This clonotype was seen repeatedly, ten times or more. The CDR3 protein is CASHLRGTDTQYF. The CDR3 nucleotides read TGTGCCAGCCATCTGCGGGGGACAGATACGCAGTATTTT. The chain combines TRBV7-9 with TRBJ2-3; 7 bases fit TRBD2. CDR3 size: 13 residues. Trimming took 8 bases from V and 3 from J; bases not matched to a gene: 5. The germline CDR1 and CDR2 sequences are SEHNR and FQNEAQ (reference sequence).

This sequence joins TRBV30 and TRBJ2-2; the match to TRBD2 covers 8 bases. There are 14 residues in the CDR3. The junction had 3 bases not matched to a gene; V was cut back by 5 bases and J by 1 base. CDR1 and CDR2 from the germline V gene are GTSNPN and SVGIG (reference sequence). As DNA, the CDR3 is TGTGCCTGGCGGGGGGGCGAGAACACCGGGGAGCTGTTTTTT. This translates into CAWRGGENTGELFF.

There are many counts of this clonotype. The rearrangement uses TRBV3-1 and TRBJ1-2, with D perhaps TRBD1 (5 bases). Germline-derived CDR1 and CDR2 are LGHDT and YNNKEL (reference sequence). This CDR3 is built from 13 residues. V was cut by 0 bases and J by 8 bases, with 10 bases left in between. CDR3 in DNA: TGTGCCAGCAGCCAAGACCCCAGGGCGGGCTACACCTTC. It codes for CASSQDPRAGYTF. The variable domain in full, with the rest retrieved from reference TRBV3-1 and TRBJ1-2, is DTAVSQTPKYLVTQMGNDKSIKCEQNLGHDTMYWYKQDSKKFLKIMFSYNNKELIINETVPNRFSPKSPDKAHLNLHINSLELGDSAVYFCASSQDPRAGYTFGSGTRLTVV.

The DNA of the CDR3 is TGTGCCAGCAGCTTAAAGGGGGCCTATGGCTACACCTTC. It is translated as CASSLKGAYGYTF. The chain employs TRBV7-2 and TRBJ1-2, with 7 bases identical to TRBD1. Germline loops: CDR1 SGHTA, CDR2 FQGNSA. The junction had 1 base not matched to a gene; V was cut back by 2 bases and J by 4 bases. CDR3 length equals 13 residues.

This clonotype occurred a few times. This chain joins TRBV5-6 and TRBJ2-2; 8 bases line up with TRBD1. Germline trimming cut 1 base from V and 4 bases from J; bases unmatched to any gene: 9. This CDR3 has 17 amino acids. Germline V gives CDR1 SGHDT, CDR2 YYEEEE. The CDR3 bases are TGTGCCAGCAGCTTGCTAGGGACAGGAATCCTCACCGGGGAGCTGTTTTTT. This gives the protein CASSLLGTGILTGELFF.

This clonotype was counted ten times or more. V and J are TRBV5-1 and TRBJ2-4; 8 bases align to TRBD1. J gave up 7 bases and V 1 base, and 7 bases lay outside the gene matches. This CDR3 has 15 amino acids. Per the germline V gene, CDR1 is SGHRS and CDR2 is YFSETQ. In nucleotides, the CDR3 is TGCGCCAGCAGCTTGCAGGGGGCGAATCTGAACATTCAGTACTTC. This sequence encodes CASSLQGANLNIQYF.

The CDR3 sequence: CASRKETAHSPLHF. The CDR3 bases are TGTGCCAGCAGGAAGGAGACCGCCCATTCACCCCTCCACTTT. The chain joins TRBV25-1 to TRBJ1-6; D gene uncertain. V was trimmed by 6 bases and J by 8 bases, leaving 14 bases between them. Germline V gene lookup returns CDR1 MGHDK and CDR2 SYGVNS. The CDR3 has 14 amino acids.

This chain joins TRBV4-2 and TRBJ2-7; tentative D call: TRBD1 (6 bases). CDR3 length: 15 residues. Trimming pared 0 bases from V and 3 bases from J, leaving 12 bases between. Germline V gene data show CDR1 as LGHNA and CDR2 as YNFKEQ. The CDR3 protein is CASSQEVGTYYEQYF. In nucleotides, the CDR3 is TGTGCCAGCAGCCAAGAAGTCGGGACATACTACGAGCAGTACTTC.

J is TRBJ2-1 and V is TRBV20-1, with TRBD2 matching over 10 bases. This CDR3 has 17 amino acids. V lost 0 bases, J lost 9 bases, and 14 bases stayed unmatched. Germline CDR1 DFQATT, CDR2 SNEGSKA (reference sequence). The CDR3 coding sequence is TGCAGTGCTAGAGACCTCGTGGGTCTAGCGGGAGCGGGTGAGCAGTTCTTC. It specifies CSARDLVGLAGAGEQFF.

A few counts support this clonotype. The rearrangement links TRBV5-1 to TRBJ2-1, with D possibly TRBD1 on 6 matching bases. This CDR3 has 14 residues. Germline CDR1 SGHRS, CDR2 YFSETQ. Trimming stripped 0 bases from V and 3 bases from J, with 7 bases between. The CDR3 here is CASSLGDNYNEQFF. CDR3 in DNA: TGCGCCAGCAGCTTGGGGGACAACTACAATGAGCAGTTCTTC.

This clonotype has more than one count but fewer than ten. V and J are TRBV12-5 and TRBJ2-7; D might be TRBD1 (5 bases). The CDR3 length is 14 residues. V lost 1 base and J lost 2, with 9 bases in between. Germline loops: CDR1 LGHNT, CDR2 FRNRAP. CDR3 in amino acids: CASGLGQGTYEQYV. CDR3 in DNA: TGTGCTAGTGGTTTGGGGCAGGGAACCTACGAGCAGTACGTC.

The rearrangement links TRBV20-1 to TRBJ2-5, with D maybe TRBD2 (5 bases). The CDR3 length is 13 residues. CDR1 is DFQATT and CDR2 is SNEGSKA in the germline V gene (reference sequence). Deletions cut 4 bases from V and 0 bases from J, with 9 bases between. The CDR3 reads CSAIWRDQETQYF. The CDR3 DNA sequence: TGCAGTGCTATTTGGCGGGACCAAGAGACCCAGTACTTC.

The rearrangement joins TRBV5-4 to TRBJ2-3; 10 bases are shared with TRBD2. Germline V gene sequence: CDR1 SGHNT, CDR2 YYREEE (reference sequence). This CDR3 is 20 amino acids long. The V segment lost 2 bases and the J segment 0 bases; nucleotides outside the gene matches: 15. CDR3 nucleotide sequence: TGTGCCAGCAGCTTACGAGGGGCCCGCGGACTAGCGGCCAGCACAGATACGCAGTATTTT. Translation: CASSLRGARGLAASTDTQYF.

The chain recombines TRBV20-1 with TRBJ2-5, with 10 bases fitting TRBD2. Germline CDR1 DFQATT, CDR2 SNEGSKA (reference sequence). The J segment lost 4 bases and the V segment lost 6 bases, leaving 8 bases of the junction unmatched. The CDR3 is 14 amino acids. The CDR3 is CSAPAGGQLETQYF. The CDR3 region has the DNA TGCAGTGCCCCAGCGGGGGGGCAGTTAGAGACCCAGTACTTC.

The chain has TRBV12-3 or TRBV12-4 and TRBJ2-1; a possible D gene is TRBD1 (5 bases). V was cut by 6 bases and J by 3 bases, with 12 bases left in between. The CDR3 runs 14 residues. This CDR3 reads CASSYGQGYNEQFF. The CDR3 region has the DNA TGTGCCAGCAGCTATGGGCAGGGCTACAATGAGCAGTTCTTC.

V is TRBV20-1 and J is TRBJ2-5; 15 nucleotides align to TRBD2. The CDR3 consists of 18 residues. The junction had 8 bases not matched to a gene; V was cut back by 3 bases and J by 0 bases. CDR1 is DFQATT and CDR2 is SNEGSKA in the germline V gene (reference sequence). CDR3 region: CSARGTGTSGGNQETQYF. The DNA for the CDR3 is TGCAGTGCTAGGGGAACCGGGACTAGCGGGGGGAACCAAGAGACCCAGTACTTC.

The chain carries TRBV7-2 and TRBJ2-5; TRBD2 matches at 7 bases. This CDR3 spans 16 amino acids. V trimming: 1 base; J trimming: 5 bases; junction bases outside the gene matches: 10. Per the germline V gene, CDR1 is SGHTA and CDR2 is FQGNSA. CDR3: CASSLVGWGGDETQYF. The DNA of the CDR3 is TGTGCCAGCAGCTTAGTAGGATGGGGGGGGGATGAGACCCAGTACTTC.

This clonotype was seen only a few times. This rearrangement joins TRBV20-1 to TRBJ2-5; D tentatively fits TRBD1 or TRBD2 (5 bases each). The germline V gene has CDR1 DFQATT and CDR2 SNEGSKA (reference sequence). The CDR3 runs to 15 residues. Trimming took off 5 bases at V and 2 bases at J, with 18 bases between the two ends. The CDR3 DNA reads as TGCAGTGCTCGGGACCCCCGTACTGATCAAGAGACCCAGTACTTC. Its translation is CSARDPRTDQETQYF.

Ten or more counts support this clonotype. The CDR3 sequence is CASSLGASYEQYF. As DNA, the CDR3 is TGTGCCAGCAGTTTAGGCGCGTCCTACGAGCAGTACTTC. The rearrangement joins TRBV27 to TRBJ2-7; D not certain. The V end was cut by 2 bases, the J end by 1 base, with 6 bases between. This CDR3 is built from 13 residues. Germline CDR1 reads MNHEY; CDR2 reads SMNVEV (reference sequence).

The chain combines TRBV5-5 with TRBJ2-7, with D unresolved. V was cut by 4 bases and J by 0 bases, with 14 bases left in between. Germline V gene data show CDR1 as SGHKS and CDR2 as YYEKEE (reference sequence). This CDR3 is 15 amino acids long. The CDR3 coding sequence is TGTGCCAGCAGCAGTCGCCAGGAAACCTCCTACGAGCAGTACTTC. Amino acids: CASSSRQETSYEQYF.

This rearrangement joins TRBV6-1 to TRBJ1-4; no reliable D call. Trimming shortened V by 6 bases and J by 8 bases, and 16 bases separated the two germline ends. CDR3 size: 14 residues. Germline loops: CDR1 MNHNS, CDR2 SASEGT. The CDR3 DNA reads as TGTGCCAGCAGCTCCACTCACGGTCTCGAAAAACTGTTTTTT. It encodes CASSSTHGLEKLFF.

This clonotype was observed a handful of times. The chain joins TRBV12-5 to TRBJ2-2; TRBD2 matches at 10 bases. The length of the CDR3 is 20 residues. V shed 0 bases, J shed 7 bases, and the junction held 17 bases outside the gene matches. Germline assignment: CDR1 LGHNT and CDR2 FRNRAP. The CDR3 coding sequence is TGTGCTAGTGGTTTGGTAAATCCGGGACTAGCGATTCGAAGGGGCGGGGAGCTGTTTTTT. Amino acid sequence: CASGLVNPGLAIRRGGELFF.

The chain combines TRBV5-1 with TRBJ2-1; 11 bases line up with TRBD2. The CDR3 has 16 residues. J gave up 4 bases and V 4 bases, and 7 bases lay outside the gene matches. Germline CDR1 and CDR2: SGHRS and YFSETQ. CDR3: CASSPGTSGQYNEQFF. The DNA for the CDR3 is TGCGCCAGCAGCCCCGGGACTAGCGGACAATACAATGAGCAGTTCTTC.

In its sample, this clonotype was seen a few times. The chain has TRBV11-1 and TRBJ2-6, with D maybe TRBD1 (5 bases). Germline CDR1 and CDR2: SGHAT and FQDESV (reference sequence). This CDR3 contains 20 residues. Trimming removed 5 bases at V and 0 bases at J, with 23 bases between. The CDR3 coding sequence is TGTGCCAGCAGCCATCAAGAATGGGGCGCTAAACACTCTGGGGCCAACGTCCTGACTTTC. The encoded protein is CASSHQEWGAKHSGANVLTF.

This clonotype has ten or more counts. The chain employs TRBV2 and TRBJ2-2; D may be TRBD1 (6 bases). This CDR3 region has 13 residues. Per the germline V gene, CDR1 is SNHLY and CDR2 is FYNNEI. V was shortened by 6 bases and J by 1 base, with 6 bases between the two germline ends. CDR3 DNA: TGTGCCAGCAGGACAGGGAACACCGGGGAGCTGTTTTTT. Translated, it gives CASRTGNTGELFF.